This T cell receptor beta chain originates from a study of CXCR3-negative and CXCR3-positive naive CD8 T cells. Researchers prepared the TRB cDNA libraries using 5' RACE with UMI labels. TCRdb re-called the 5' RACE reads and gives one entry per CDR3 protein, without DNA. The sample table includes 50,000 to 65,000 distinct CDR3 sequences. Comment on this clonotype: What it recognizes is unknown.

General study points: The authors found comparable surface CD5 between naive subsets and inferred TCR strength from TRB CDR3 properties. Whereas both naive subsets had comparably high diversity, memory CD8+ cells had much lower diversity. Memory, not naive, CXCR3-negative and CXCR3-positive cells differed in TRBV-TRBJ usage.

Researchers sorted under 350,000 cells of each CD8+ T cell subset in triplicate. The TCR sequence derives from a human donor in good health. Some clones in this sample may be carry-over from other donors' samples. The sequenced sample consisted of memory CD8+ T cells from blood.

The CDR3 region is CASSQDSDRYLGYTF. The chain combines TRBV4-3 with TRBJ1-2; TCRdb designates TRBD1, a call that cannot be tested without DNA. The CDR3 contains 15 residues. Germline V gives CDR1 LGHNA, CDR2 YSLEER.